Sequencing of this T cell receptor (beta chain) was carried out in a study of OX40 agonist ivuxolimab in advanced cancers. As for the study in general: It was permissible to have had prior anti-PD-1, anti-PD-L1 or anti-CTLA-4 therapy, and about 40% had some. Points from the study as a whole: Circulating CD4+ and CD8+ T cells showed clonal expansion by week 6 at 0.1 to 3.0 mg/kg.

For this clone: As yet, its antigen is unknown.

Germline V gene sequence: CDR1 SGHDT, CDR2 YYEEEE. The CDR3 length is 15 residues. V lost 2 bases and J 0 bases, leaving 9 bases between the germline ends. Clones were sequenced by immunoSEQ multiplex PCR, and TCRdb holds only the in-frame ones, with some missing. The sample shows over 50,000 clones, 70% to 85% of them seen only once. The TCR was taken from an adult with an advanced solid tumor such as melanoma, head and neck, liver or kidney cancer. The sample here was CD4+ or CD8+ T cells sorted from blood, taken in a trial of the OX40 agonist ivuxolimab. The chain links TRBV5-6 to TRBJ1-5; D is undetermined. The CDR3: CASSFKTPSNQPQHF. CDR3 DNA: TGTGCCAGCAGCTTTAAAACACCTAGCAATCAGCCCCAGCATTTT.